This T cell receptor beta chain was sequenced in a study of T-cell reconstitution after alpha-beta-depleted transplantation in children. The authors prepared the TCRbeta library with unique molecular identifiers. TCRdb called the PCR reads again in MiXCR, with one record for every CDR3 protein. Of roughly 590,000 distinct CDR3 sequences listed, around 17% were seen once; the top ten hold approximately 1%. Trimming removed 4 bases at V and 7 bases at J, with 14 bases between. The CDR3 is made up of 13 amino acids. Per germline, CDR1 SGHRS and CDR2 YFSETQ. This clonotype was seen a few times. This specimen consisted of PBMCs from the stem cell graft donor, obtained from the stem cell graft. This receptor was obtained from a human donor who donated a stem cell graft to a child with acute myeloid leukemia. The V and J genes are TRBV5-1 and TRBJ1-2, with a weak D call TRBD1 (6 bases). This CDR3 is CASSLTGNSGYTF. DNA for the CDR3: TGCGCCAGCAGCCTTACAGGGAATTCTGGCTACACCTTC.